This TCR beta chain appears in the sequencing data of a study of cytomegalovirus exposure and HLA in healthy donors. Study in general: Findings of an earlier analysis included some 110 million unique TCR beta sequences from 200 million or so T cells. General observations from the study: Earlier analysis found most TCR beta V segments productive about 87% or about 30% of the time. In a later analysis, a missense DCLRE1C variant was linked to TCR beta V- and J-gene trimming.

The study ran its PCR with 60 Vbeta and 13 Jbeta primers. Sequenced by immunoSEQ multiplex PCR; TCRdb stores in-frame clones only, minus some. The data show roughly 200,000 clones, roughly 80% seen once. V was cut by 0 bases and J by 7 bases, with 15 bases left in between. CDR3 length: 15 amino acids. Germline CDR1 SGHTA, CDR2 FQGNSA. With regard to this clone: Its antigen is as yet unknown.

Source material: PBMCs. The V and J genes are TRBV7-2 and TRBJ1-1, with D perhaps matching TRBD1 (6 bases). This clonotype was sampled from a man over 45 in good health and CMV-seronegative. This CDR3 reads CASSLAGQGLGEAFF. CDR3 nucleotide sequence: TGTGCCAGCAGCTTAGCGGGTCAGGGGTTGGGTGAAGCTTTCTTT.